This entry lists 27 T cell receptor beta chains sequenced from one sample in a study of CD8 T cells in ankylosing spondylitis. TCRdb recomputed calls from the 5' RACE reads with MiXCR, one row per CDR3 protein. The sample consists of about 360,000 distinct CDR3 sequences, roughly 20% of them appearing once. Material: blood, either unsorted or a sorted T cell fraction (not recorded which). The receptors originated from a male donor with ankylosing spondylitis or in good health (not recorded which).

V and J are TRBV21-1 and TRBJ2-3; the table's D call, TRBD1, was not checked against the DNA. TRBV21-1 is deemed a pseudogene. The CDR3 extends over 17 amino acids. The CDR3, as DNA: TGTGCCAGCAGCAGCCTCAGCCGGGACAGGGCGGCAGATACGCAGTATTTT. Translation: CASSSLSRDRAADTQYF.

This clonotype has more than one count but fewer than ten. The chain is built from TRBV27 and TRBJ2-2; 12 nucleotides align to TRBD2. With 2 bases clipped from V and 4 bases from J, the junction kept 8 bases outside the gene matches. This CDR3 has 18 residues. Germline loops: CDR1 MNHEY, CDR2 SMNVEV (reference sequence). The CDR3 region has the DNA TGTGCCAGCAGTTTAAGGCTAGCGGGGGGGCTGAGCACCGGGGAGCTGTTTTTT. It encodes CASSLRLAGGLSTGELFF.

The chain links TRBV20-1 to TRBJ2-1, with 11 bases identical to TRBD2. Unmatched junction bases numbered 5, after V lost 3 bases and J lost 7 bases. Per germline, CDR1 DFQATT and CDR2 SNEGSKA (reference sequence). The CDR3 is 14 amino acids. Written as DNA, the CDR3 is TGCAGTGCTAGGGCTAGCGGGGGGTGGAATGAGCAGTTCTTC. This translates into CSARASGGWNEQFF.

The genes are TRBV11-1 and TRBJ2-5; 13 nucleotides line up with TRBD2. The length of the CDR3 is 20 residues. Germline V lookup: CDR1 SGHAT, CDR2 FQDESV (reference sequence). With V trimmed by 4 bases and J by 2 bases, 16 bases remained unmatched. CDR3: CASSSNTLAGGPRRQETQYF. CDR3 in DNA: TGTGCCAGCAGCTCCAATACACTAGCGGGGGGGCCTCGACGGCAAGAGACCCAGTACTTC.

V is TRBV7-9 and J is TRBJ2-2; D is unresolved. Trimming cost V 7 bases and J 7 bases, with 7 bases left between them. Looked up from germline, CDR1 is SEHNR and CDR2 is FQNEAQ (reference sequence). This CDR3 has 11 residues. In DNA, the CDR3 is TGTGCCAGCAATCATATCGGGGAGCTGTTTTTT. Translating it yields CASNHIGELFF. Variable domain in full (rest from reference TRBV7-9 and TRBJ2-2): DTGVSQNPRHKITKRGQNVTFRCDPISEHNRLYWYRQTLGQGPEFLTYFQNEAQLEKSRLLSDRFSAERPKGSFSTLEIQRTEQGDSAMYLCASNHIGELFFGEGSRLTVL.

This clonotype was seen a few times. J is TRBJ2-7 and V is TRBV12-3 or TRBV12-4; perhaps TRBD1 as D (5 bases). V lost 5 bases and J lost 6, with 23 bases in between. The CDR3 is 16 amino acids. DNA of the CDR3: TGTGCCAGCAGTCCTATATCTGGGGCCCGCGAGCCCGAGCAGTACTTC. Protein: CASSPISGAREPEQYF.

The chain recombines TRBV28 with TRBJ2-1, with D possibly TRBD1 on 6 matching bases. Trimming took off 5 bases at V and 8 bases at J, with 25 bases between the two ends. The CDR3 is made up of 17 amino acids. From germline, CDR1 is MDHEN and CDR2 SYDVKM. The CDR3 sequence is CASSPAEVRTARDEQFF. The CDR3 nucleotides are TGTGCCAGCAGTCCAGCGGAGGTTAGGACAGCTAGAGATGAGCAGTTCTTC.

The chain links TRBV7-9 to TRBJ2-2, with D uncertain. The CDR3 covers 14 residues. The germline gives CDR1 SEHNR, CDR2 FQNEAQ (reference sequence). V lost 2 bases and J lost 3, with 7 bases in between. The CDR3 here is CASSLRLDTGELFF. Here the CDR3 DNA reads TGTGCCAGCAGCTTACGACTCGACACCGGGGAGCTGTTTTTT.

The genes are TRBV9 and TRBJ2-2, with D maybe TRBD2 (7 bases). The CDR3 spans 16 residues. Germline-derived CDR1 and CDR2 are SGDLS and YYNGEE. Trimming pared 0 bases from V and 5 bases from J, leaving 14 bases between. The CDR3 nucleotides read TGTGCCAGCAGCGTAGGGGGGGGGGCTTTGACCGGGGAGCTGTTTTTT. It specifies CASSVGGGALTGELFF. Supplemented by reference TRBV9 and TRBJ2-2, the full variable domain reads DSGVTQTPKHLITATGQRVTLRCSPRSGDLSVYWYQQSLDQGLQFLIQYYNGEERAKGNILERFSAQQFPDLHSELNLSSLELGDSALYFCASSVGGGALTGELFFGEGSRLTVL.

The J gene is TRBJ2-3, the V gene TRBV12-3 or TRBV12-4; 11 bases match TRBD1. Trimming cost V 5 bases and J 6 bases; bases outside gene matches: 7. The CDR3 has 15 residues. The CDR3 DNA is TGTGCCAGCAGTATAAGGGGGACAGGGGGGGATACGCAGTATTTT. This encodes CASSIRGTGGDTQYF.

J is TRBJ2-2 and V is TRBV30; no clear D. The germline V and J ends were trimmed by 1 base and 7 bases, with 10 bases remaining between them. The CDR3 consists of 13 residues. CDR1 is GTSNPN and CDR2 is SVGIG in the germline V gene (reference sequence). The CDR3 bases are TGTGCCTGGAGTGGGGTGGGGATCGGGGAGCTGTTTTTT. Its translation: CAWSGVGIGELFF.

This clonotype has just a few counts. The chain uses TRBV4-1 and TRBJ2-7; tentative D call: TRBD1 (6 bases). V was shortened by 5 bases and J by 3 bases, with 17 bases between the two germline ends. CDR3 size: 15 residues. The germline V gene has CDR1 MGHRA and CDR2 YSYEKL. DNA of the CDR3: TGCGCCAGCAGCGACACTAGGGACACCTTCTACGAGCAGTACTTC. Translation: CASSDTRDTFYEQYF.

This clonotype has more than one count but fewer than ten. V usage is TRBV7-2 and J usage is TRBJ1-1; TRBD1 agrees at 7 bases. From germline, CDR1 is SGHTA and CDR2 FQGNSA. The CDR3 runs 17 residues. The V and J ends lost 4 bases and 3 bases, in that order; junction bases with no gene match: 14. This chain's CDR3 is CASSSAQPGTAHTEAFF. CDR3 nucleotides: TGTGCCAGCAGCTCAGCCCAACCCGGGACAGCACACACTGAAGCTTTCTTT.

The chain has TRBV5-1 and TRBJ2-1; TRBD2 agrees at 9 bases. The trim removed 5 bases at V and 5 bases at J, leaving 11 bases unmatched. This CDR3 region has 16 residues. Germline V gene sequence: CDR1 SGHRS, CDR2 YFSETQ. The CDR3 is CASSHTKRGEHNEQFF. DNA for the CDR3: TGCGCCAGCAGTCACACCAAGCGGGGGGAGCACAATGAGCAGTTCTTC.

V gene TRBV7-6 combines with J gene TRBJ2-1; 8 nucleotides match TRBD1. V shed 2 bases and J 4 bases; nucleotides not matched to a gene: 7. Germline V CDR1 and CDR2: SGHVS, FNYEAQ. The CDR3 is made up of 16 amino acids. CDR3 loop: CASSLHRQGTYNEQFF. The CDR3 nucleotides read TGTGCCAGCAGCTTACATCGACAGGGGACTTACAATGAGCAGTTCTTC.

This chain connects TRBV20-1 to TRBJ2-7; TRBD2 is a possible D gene (6 bases). The germline V and J ends were trimmed by 3 bases and 4 bases, with 16 bases remaining between them. This CDR3 is 14 amino acids long. The germline CDR1 and CDR2 sequences are DFQATT and SNEGSKA (reference sequence). CDR3 sequence: CSAREGLPLYEQYF. DNA for the CDR3: TGCAGTGCTAGGGAGGGCCTCCCCTTATACGAGCAGTACTTC.

The rearrangement uses TRBV20-1 and TRBJ2-3; 10 bases are shared with TRBD2. Looked up from germline, CDR1 is DFQATT and CDR2 is SNEGSKA (reference sequence). V lost 5 bases to trimming and J lost 0 bases; unmatched junction nucleotides: 8. This CDR3 comprises 16 residues. CDR3 amino acids: CSAGPGLATSTDTQYF. Here the CDR3 DNA reads TGCAGTGCTGGGCCGGGACTAGCGACTAGCACAGATACGCAGTATTTT.

The chain couples TRBV21-1 to TRBJ2-5; TRBD1, the table's D call, was not compared with the DNA. TRBV21-1 is tagged as a pseudogene. This CDR3 has 16 amino acids. CDR3 coding DNA: TGTGCCAGCAGCAAATGGGAAACAGGCAACCAAGAGACCCAGTACTTC. Translation: CASSKWETGNQETQYF.

This chain joins TRBV3-1 and TRBJ2-1; D may match TRBD1 or TRBD2 (6 bases each). The CDR3 consists of 20 residues. V lost 0 bases and J lost 4, with 25 bases in between. Germline CDR1 LGHDT, CDR2 YNNKEL (reference sequence). For the CDR3, the DNA is TGTGCCAGCAGCCAAGATGGAGGGGGAGAACAAGTAAAAATTTACAATGAGCAGTTCTTC. It is translated as CASSQDGGGEQVKIYNEQFF.

A few counts support this clonotype. The J gene is TRBJ2-7, the V gene TRBV15; no reliable D call. Trimming left V 7 bases short and J 9 bases short, with 22 bases between. The CDR3 has 14 residues. The V gene's germline CDR1 is LNHNV and CDR2 YYDKDF (reference sequence). The CDR3 here is CATKPTTENQGQYF. The CDR3 DNA is TGTGCCACCAAGCCCACTACAGAGAATCAAGGGCAGTACTTC.

This clonotype was seen a few times. V is TRBV9 and J is TRBJ2-7; D remains ambiguous. V lost 0 bases and J 3 bases, leaving 7 bases between the germline ends. Germline V gene lookup returns CDR1 SGDLS and CDR2 YYNGEE. This CDR3 is 13 amino acids long. The CDR3 DNA sequence: TGTGCCAGCAGCGTAGCGGTTCACTACGAGCAGTACTTC. As protein: CASSVAVHYEQYF.

The V gene is TRBV7-9, the J gene TRBJ2-1, with D unclear. The germline V gene has CDR1 SEHNR and CDR2 FQNEAQ (reference sequence). CDR3 length: 14 residues. V was shortened by 1 base and J by 7 bases, with 11 bases between the two germline ends. The CDR3 nucleotides read TGTGCCAGCAGCTTAGGTAATTATGGGAATGAGCAGTTCTTC. It translates to CASSLGNYGNEQFF.

This chain connects TRBV5-6 to TRBJ2-7; TRBD2 matches 8 bases. V lost 0 bases to trimming and J lost 6 bases; unmatched junction nucleotides: 11. Germline CDR1 is SGHDT and CDR2 is YYEEEE. The CDR3 totals 16 residues. CDR3 sequence reads: CASSLELGGASLEQYF. The CDR3 coding sequence is TGTGCCAGCAGCTTGGAACTCGGGGGGGCCTCCCTCGAGCAGTACTTC. Full variable domain (rest looked up from reference TRBV5-6 and TRBJ2-7): DAGVTQSPTHLIKTRGQQVTLRCSPKSGHDTVSWYQQALGQGPQFIFQYYEEEERQRGNFPDRFSGHQFPNYSSELNVNALLLGDSALYLCASSLELGGASLEQYFGPGTRLTVT.

There are a few counts of this clonotype. The chain recombines TRBV7-3 with TRBJ2-3, with a tentative D call TRBD2 (6 bases). The CDR3 has 15 amino acids. The V gene lost 5 bases and the J gene lost 0 bases, with 12 bases spanning the gap. Germline V gene lookup returns CDR1 SGHTA and CDR2 FQGTGA. CDR3 coding DNA: TGTGCCAGCAGCCCTACGGGACTGAGCACAGATACGCAGTATTTT. Its translation is CASSPTGLSTDTQYF.

This clonotype was detected only a few times. The gene calls are TRBV27 and TRBJ2-5; D possibly matches TRBD1 or TRBD2 (6 bases each). Germline-derived CDR1 and CDR2 are MNHEY and SMNVEV (reference sequence). V lost 2 bases, J lost 5 bases, and 12 bases lay in between. The CDR3 runs to 14 residues. CDR3 in DNA: TGTGCCAGCAGTTTAGGTCAGGGGAGGGAGACCCAGTACTTC. This sequence encodes CASSLGQGRETQYF.

This clonotype was recorded a few times. The V call is TRBV12-3 or TRBV12-4, the J call TRBJ2-5; D might be TRBD1 (5 bases). Trimming pared 6 bases from V and 7 bases from J, leaving 15 bases between. This CDR3 contains 13 residues. DNA of the CDR3: TGTGCCAGCAGCATGACAGACAAGGGGACCCAGTACTTC. Protein sequence: CASSMTDKGTQYF.

This chain links TRBV9 with TRBJ2-1; no clear D gene. This CDR3 comprises 14 residues. Trimming cost V 3 bases and J 9 bases, with 16 bases left between them. Germline V gene lookup returns CDR1 SGDLS and CDR2 YYNGEE. The DNA for the CDR3 is TGTGCCAGCAGCGAACGTATCGGTGGCGGTGAGCAGTTCTTC. It yields the protein CASSERIGGGEQFF.